This TCR beta chain was sequenced during a study of OX40 agonist ivuxolimab in advanced cancers. Overall study context: Recorded diagnoses for dose-escalation patients were hepatocellular carcinoma, melanoma, renal cell or head and neck cancer.

This CDR3 has 15 amino acids. Germline values: CDR1 SGHRS, CDR2 YFSETQ. Trimming stripped 1 base from V and 7 bases from J, with 14 bases between. Only in-frame clones appear in the TCRdb table, and some are missing; sequencing was by immunoSEQ multiplex PCR. Of under 80,000 clones in the sample, about 85% were seen once. The chain links TRBV5-1 to TRBJ2-2; maybe TRBD1 (6 bases). The sequencing used CD4+ or CD8+ T cells sorted from blood, collected in a trial of the OX40 agonist ivuxolimab. This receptor was obtained from an adult with an advanced solid tumor such as melanoma, head and neck, liver or kidney cancer. In nucleotides, the CDR3 is TGCGCCAGCAGCTTGTTGGGCAGGGGCGGCGGGGAGCTGTTTTTT. Amino acid sequence: CASSLLGRGGGELFF.